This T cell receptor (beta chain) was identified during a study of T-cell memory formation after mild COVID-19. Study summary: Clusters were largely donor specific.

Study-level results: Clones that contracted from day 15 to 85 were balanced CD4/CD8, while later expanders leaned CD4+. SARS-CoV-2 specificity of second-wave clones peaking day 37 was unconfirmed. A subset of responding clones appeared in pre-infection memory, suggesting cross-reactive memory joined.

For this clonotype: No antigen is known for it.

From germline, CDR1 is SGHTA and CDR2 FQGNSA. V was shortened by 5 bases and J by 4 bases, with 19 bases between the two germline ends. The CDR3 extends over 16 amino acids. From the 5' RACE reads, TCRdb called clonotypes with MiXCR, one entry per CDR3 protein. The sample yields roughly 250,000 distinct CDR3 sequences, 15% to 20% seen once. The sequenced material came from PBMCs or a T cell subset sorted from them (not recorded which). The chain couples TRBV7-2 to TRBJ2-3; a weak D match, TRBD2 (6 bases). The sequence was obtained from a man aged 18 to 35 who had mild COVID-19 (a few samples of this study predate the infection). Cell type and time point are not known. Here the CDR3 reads CASSPPGLDFSDTQYF. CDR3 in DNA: TGTGCCAGCAGCCCTCCGGGACTGGATTTTTCAGATACGCAGTATTTT.